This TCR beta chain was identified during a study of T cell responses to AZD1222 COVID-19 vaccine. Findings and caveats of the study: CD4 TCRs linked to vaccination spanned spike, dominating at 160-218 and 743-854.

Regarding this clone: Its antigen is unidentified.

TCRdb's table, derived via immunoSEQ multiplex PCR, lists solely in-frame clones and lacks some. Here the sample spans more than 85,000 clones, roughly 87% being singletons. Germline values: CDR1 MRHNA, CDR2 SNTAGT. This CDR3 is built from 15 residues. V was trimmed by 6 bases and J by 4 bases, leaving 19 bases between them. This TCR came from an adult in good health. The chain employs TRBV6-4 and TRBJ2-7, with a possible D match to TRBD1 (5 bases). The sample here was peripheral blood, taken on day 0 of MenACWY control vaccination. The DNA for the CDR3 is TGTGCCAGCAGCGCAGAAGACAGCTACCCTTACGAGCAGTACTTC. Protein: CASSAEDSYPYEQYF.